This T cell receptor (delta chain) was profiled in a study of human gamma delta and Vdelta1 T cells. TCRdb re-called the PCR reads via CATT. This sample yields some 4,000 delta-chain clones, of which more than 20% are seen a single time; about three quarters belongs to the top ten. The germline gives CDR1 TSWWSYY, CDR2 QGS. The V end was cut by 1 base, the J end by 11 bases, with 29 bases between. This CDR3 has 18 amino acids. The chain recombines TRDV1 with TRDJ1, with D possibly called TRDD2 or TRDD3 (5 bases each). Source material: naive CD27+ Vdelta1 gamma-delta T cells from blood. The TCR originated in a human donor in good health. CDR3 protein: CALGEPTFSPSWGYRLIF. In DNA form, the CDR3 reads TGTGCTCTTGGGGAACCCACCTTCTCCCCCTCGTGGGGTTATAGGCTCATCTTT.